A single sample gave rise to the 30 T cell receptor beta chains below, sequenced in a study of blood T cell repertoires in COVID-19. Method: immunoSEQ multiplex PCR; TCRdb's copy keeps in-frame clones and lacks some. The table includes some 170,000 clones, roughly 87% detected once. Sequenced sample: PBMCs or T cells enriched from blood (not recorded which). Source of these receptors: a human donor with acute COVID-19. The donor label of this sample is uncertain.

CDR3 coding DNA: TGTGCCACCAGCCGGCGGGACCAAGCGTACCAAGAGACCCAGTACTTC. Translation gives CATSRRDQAYQETQYF. The chain uses TRBV15 and TRBJ2-5, with D possibly TRBD2 on 6 matching bases. CDR1 and CDR2 (germline): LNHNV, YYDKDF (reference sequence). CDR3 size: 16 residues. The ends were cut back, 5 bases at V and 0 bases at J, with 16 bases in the middle.

CDR3 bases: TGCGCCAGCAGCCAAGGAGGCGGGGGGGCCTCTCAGGGCGATGAGCAGTTCTTC. Translation: CASSQGGGGASQGDEQFF. The chain combines TRBV4-3 with TRBJ2-1; 9 positions match TRBD2. The CDR3 has 18 residues. CDR1 is LGHNA, CDR2 YSLEER, per germline. The V segment lost 1 base and the J segment 8 bases; nucleotides outside the gene matches: 15.

CDR3 bases: TGTGCCTGGTGTCTGAGGGGGATTCGGTGGGATACGCAGTATTTT. As protein: CAWCLRGIRWDTQYF. This chain joins TRBV30 and TRBJ2-3, with D maybe TRBD1 (6 bases). The CDR3 contains 15 residues. The V and J ends lost 5 bases and 6 bases respectively, with 21 bases between them. CDR1 is GTSNPN, CDR2 SVGIG, per germline (reference sequence). Based on the CDR3 plus reference TRBV30 and TRBJ2-3, the full variable domain is SQTIHQWPATLVQPVGSPLSLECTVEGTSNPNLYWYRQAAGRGLQLLFYSVGIGQISSEVPQNLSASRPQDRQFILSSKKLLLSDSGFYLCAWCLRGIRWDTQYFGPGTRLTVL.

The genes are TRBV9 and TRBJ2-2; 8 nucleotides line up with TRBD1. Germline assignment: CDR1 SGDLS and CDR2 YYNGEE. The CDR3 is made up of 16 amino acids. V gave up 4 bases and J gave up 1 base; unmatched junction bases: 6. The DNA for the CDR3 is TGTGCCAGCAGCCCGCGGACAGGGCTGAACACCGGGGAGCTGTTTTTT. Amino acids: CASSPRTGLNTGELFF.

This sequence joins TRBV10-2 and TRBJ2-7; TRBD2 aligns across 7 bases. The germline CDR1 and CDR2 sequences are WSHSY and SAAADI. The CDR3 is 14 amino acids. After removal of 6 bases from V and 0 bases from J, the junction contained 5 bases not matched to a gene. The CDR3 DNA follows: TGCGCCAGCAGGAGAGCGGGGAGCTCCTACGAGCAGTACTTC. It encodes CASRRAGSSYEQYF.

The CDR3 DNA reads TGTGCCAGCAGCCACGAGCGGGGGGGCCTAGGGGACAATGAGCAGTTCTTC. Translated: CASSHERGGLGDNEQFF. The V gene is TRBV7-2, the J gene TRBJ2-1, with 10 bases fitting TRBD2. This CDR3 region has 17 residues. Germline-derived CDR1 and CDR2 are SGHTA and FQGNSA. Trimming at V came to 5 bases and at J to 5 bases, leaving 12 bases not matched to a gene.

This sequence joins TRBV5-1 and TRBJ1-5, with D hard to call. The CDR3 is 13 amino acids. Trimming pared 3 bases from V and 9 bases from J, leaving 13 bases between. CDR1 is SGHRS and CDR2 is YFSETQ in the germline V gene. In DNA, the CDR3 is TGCGCCAGCAGCTCGGAGGCAGACGGGCCCCAGCATTTT. It codes for CASSSEADGPQHF.

This chain connects TRBV2 to TRBJ2-1; TRBD1 is a possible D gene (5 bases). Germline-derived CDR1 and CDR2 are SNHLY and FYNNEI. The V and J ends lost 8 bases and 8 bases respectively, with 25 bases between them. The CDR3 length is 16 residues. The CDR3 bases are TGTGCCAGCCGATACCCGCGTGACGGGCTAGGGGATGAGCAGTTCTTC. Protein sequence: CASRYPRDGLGDEQFF. The whole variable domain, filled in from reference TRBV2 and TRBJ2-1, reads EPEVTQTPSHQVTQMGQEVILRCVPISNHLYFYWYRQILGQKVEFLVSFYNNEISEKSEIFDDQFSVERPDGSNFTLKIRSTKLEDSAMYFCASRYPRDGLGDEQFFGPGTRLTVL.

V usage is TRBV27 and J usage is TRBJ2-2; the D gene is possibly TRBD1 (5 bases). Between the trimmed V and J ends, which lost 7 bases and 7 bases, there was a span of 19 bases. The germline gives CDR1 MNHEY, CDR2 SMNVEV (reference sequence). The CDR3 length is 15 residues. The DNA of the CDR3 is TGTGCCAGCACTAGGTCCAGGGTAACGATCGGGGAGCTGTTTTTT. This encodes CASTRSRVTIGELFF.

This clone has just a few counts. The chain joins TRBV25-1 to TRBJ1-2, with D uncertain. The CDR3 length is 14 residues. CDR1 and CDR2 from the germline V gene are MGHDK and SYGVNS. V was trimmed by 1 base and J by 6 bases, leaving 12 bases between them. This chain's CDR3 is CASSESEKPHGYTF. CDR3 coding DNA: TGTGCCAGCAGTGAATCTGAAAAGCCGCATGGCTACACCTTC.

The J gene is TRBJ1-6, the V gene TRBV19, with 9 positions matching TRBD1. The V gene's germline CDR1 is LNHDA and CDR2 SQIVND (reference sequence). CDR3 length: 15 amino acids. The V and J ends lost 5 bases and 9 bases, in that order; junction bases with no gene match: 8. CDR3 bases: TGTGCCAGTAGTGCGAGGACAGGGGCAGGTTCACCCCTCCACTTT. It specifies CASSARTGAGSPLHF.

The chain has TRBV7-3 and TRBJ1-1; 9 bases are a match to TRBD1. The V segment lost 5 bases and the J segment 1 base; nucleotides outside the gene matches: 14. The CDR3 has 18 residues. The germline V gene encodes CDR1 SGHTA and CDR2 FQGTGA. In nucleotides, the CDR3 is TGTGCCAGCAGCCCCACTGACAGGGGGGCCCTACAGAACACTGAAGCTTTCTTT. This encodes CASSPTDRGALQNTEAFF. Based on the CDR3 plus reference TRBV7-3 and TRBJ1-1, the full variable domain is GAGVSQTPSNKVTEKGKYVELRCDPISGHTALYWYRQSLGQGPEFLIYFQGTGAADDSGLPNDRFFAVRPEGSVSTLKIQRTERGDSAVYLCASSPTDRGALQNTEAFFGQGTRLTVV.

The rearrangement joins TRBV19 to TRBJ1-1, with D uncertain. Per the germline V gene, CDR1 is LNHDA and CDR2 is SQIVND (reference sequence). V shed 4 bases and J shed 3 bases, with 9 bases lying between them. The CDR3 consists of 13 residues. The CDR3 nucleotides are TGTGCCAGTAGTACAGTAAGTGACACTGAAGCTTTCTTT. It translates to CASSTVSDTEAFF.

The chain recombines TRBV6-2 or TRBV6-3 with TRBJ2-1; TRBD2 is a possible D gene (6 bases). This CDR3 comprises 13 residues. V was cut by 5 bases and J by 5 bases, with 10 bases left in between. Germline lookup yields CDR1 MNHEY and CDR2 SVGEGT. In DNA form, the CDR3 reads TGTGCCAGCAGTCTCCGGGAGCACAATGAGCAGTTCTTC. It yields the protein CASSLREHNEQFF.

This clone was seen only once. The rearrangement joins TRBV27 to TRBJ2-1; 8 bases agree with TRBD1. The CDR3 contains 17 residues. J gave up 7 bases and V 0 bases, and 11 bases lay outside the gene matches. CDR1 and CDR2 from the germline V gene are MNHEY and SMNVEV (reference sequence). CDR3 sequence reads: CASSLSGRGHPGNEQFF. The CDR3 DNA follows: TGTGCCAGCAGTTTATCTGGCAGGGGGCACCCCGGGAATGAGCAGTTCTTC.

This clone was observed a handful of times. The chain combines TRBV4-1 with TRBJ2-7; a possible D gene is TRBD1 (5 bases). The germline V and J ends were trimmed by 0 bases and 1 base, with 10 bases remaining between them. This CDR3 spans 15 amino acids. The V gene's germline CDR1 is MGHRA and CDR2 YSYEKL. CDR3 nucleotides: TGCGCCAGCAGCCAAGATGCACAGGTATCCTACGAGCAGTACTTC. It codes for CASSQDAQVSYEQYF.

The CDR3 coding sequence is TGTGCCACCTCCTCTGCGGGGGCTTCCTACAATGAGCAGTTCTTC. It is translated as CATSSAGASYNEQFF. The rearrangement links TRBV24-1 to TRBJ2-1; D is possibly TRBD2 (7 bases). Germline V CDR1 and CDR2: KGHDR, SFDVKD. CDR3 length: 15 residues. V was pared by 9 bases and J by 1 base, with 15 bases between.

The V and J genes are TRBV7-9 and TRBJ1-5; 7 bases agree with TRBD1. The V segment lost 3 bases and the J segment 6 bases; nucleotides outside the gene matches: 2. This CDR3 is built from 13 residues. Germline-derived CDR1 and CDR2 are SEHNR and FQNEAQ (reference sequence). CDR3 in DNA: TGTGCCAGCAGCTTGACAGGGTTTCAGCCCCAGCATTTT. It specifies CASSLTGFQPQHF.

The chain combines TRBV13 with TRBJ1-6, with 8 bases identical to TRBD1. Unmatched junction bases numbered 10, after V lost 6 bases and J lost 9 bases. The length of the CDR3 is 15 residues. Per germline, CDR1 PRHDT and CDR2 FYEKMQ (reference sequence). This CDR3 is CASSSRTGQGSPLHF. CDR3 nucleotides: TGTGCCAGCAGTTCCCGGACAGGGCAGGGTTCACCCCTCCACTTT.

The V gene is TRBV6-4, the J gene TRBJ2-3; D not resolved. Germline V CDR1 and CDR2: MRHNA, SNTAGT. Trimming cost V 0 bases and J 3 bases, with 4 bases left between them. The CDR3 has 13 residues. The CDR3 DNA sequence: TGTGCCAGCAGTGACTCAGAGACAGATACGCAGTATTTT. It encodes CASSDSETDTQYF.

The chain has TRBV27 and TRBJ1-1; possible D gene TRBD1, 6 bases. This CDR3 contains 14 residues. Looked up from germline, CDR1 is MNHEY and CDR2 is SMNVEV (reference sequence). Trimming pared 6 bases from V and 4 bases from J, leaving 15 bases between. The CDR3 loop reads CASRPQGLSTEAFF. CDR3 sequence (DNA): TGTGCCAGCAGGCCACAGGGTCTAAGCACTGAAGCTTTCTTT.

The chain couples TRBV9 to TRBJ1-4; 8 bases match TRBD1. Germline-derived CDR1 and CDR2 are SGDLS and YYNGEE. This CDR3 has 15 amino acids. Unmatched junction bases numbered 6, after V lost 0 bases and J lost 8 bases. The chain's CDR3 is CASSVAPAGGEKLFF. The CDR3 coding sequence is TGTGCCAGCAGCGTAGCGCCGGCAGGGGGCGAAAAACTGTTTTTT.

V usage is TRBV19 and J usage is TRBJ2-1; possible D gene TRBD2, 5 bases. The CDR3 contains 16 residues. Trimming pared 1 base from V and 6 bases from J, leaving 16 bases between. Germline V lookup: CDR1 LNHDA, CDR2 SQIVND (reference sequence). Here the CDR3 DNA reads TGTGCCAGTAGTATAGCGGGGTGGCTAGCATCCAATGAGCAGTTCTTC. Translating gives CASSIAGWLASNEQFF.

V usage is TRBV11-2 and J usage is TRBJ2-7, with D tentatively TRBD1 (5 bases). Trimming removed 5 bases from V and 4 bases from J, with 12 bases in between. Germline V gene data show CDR1 as SGHAT and CDR2 as FQNNGV. The CDR3 contains 13 residues. Here the CDR3 DNA reads TGTGCCAGCAGCACGCCGACAGAGTACGAGCAGTACTTC. Its translation: CASSTPTEYEQYF.

The J gene is TRBJ2-7, the V gene TRBV6-1; TRBD1 matches at 7 bases. There are 16 residues in the CDR3. The germline gives CDR1 MNHNS, CDR2 SASEGT. The V gene end was trimmed by 0 bases and the J gene end by 6 bases; junction bases not matched to a gene: 11. The CDR3 DNA is TGTGCCAGCAGTGAAGCGCGGAGACAGGGTCGGGGCGAGCAGTACTTC. This translates into CASSEARRQGRGEQYF.

The chain links TRBV7-9 to TRBJ2-5; possibly TRBD2 for D (7 bases). V lost 3 bases, J lost 5 bases, and 13 bases lay in between. Germline values: CDR1 SEHNR, CDR2 FQNEAQ (reference sequence). The CDR3 loop spans 14 amino acids. Here the CDR3 reads CASSFEGGQETQYF. CDR3 nucleotide sequence: TGTGCCAGCAGCTTCGAGGGGGGGCAGGAGACCCAGTACTTC.

V gene TRBV14 combines with J gene TRBJ1-2; the D is unclear. V was clipped by 1 base and J by 7 bases, with 7 bases between them. From germline, CDR1 is SGHDN and CDR2 FVKESK. The CDR3 totals 12 residues. Here the CDR3 reads CASSQGHGGYTF. CDR3 nucleotides: TGTGCCAGCAGCCAAGGCCACGGTGGCTACACCTTC. Full variable domain (rest looked up from reference TRBV14 and TRBJ1-2): EAGVTQFPSHSVIEKGQTVTLRCDPISGHDNLYWYRRVMGKEIKFLLHFVKESKQDESGMPNNRFLAERTGGTYSTLKVQPAELEDSGVYFCASSQGHGGYTFGSGTRLTVV.

This chain uses TRBV3-1 (or the pseudogene TRBV3-2) with TRBJ1-5; 7 bases fit TRBD1. Germline lookup yields CDR1 LGHDT and CDR2 YNNKEL (reference sequence). After removal of 2 bases from V and 5 bases from J, the junction contained 0 bases not matched to a gene. The CDR3 is made up of 13 amino acids. CDR3 nucleotides: TGTGCCAGCAGCCAAACAGGGGATCAGCCCCAGCATTTT. It is translated as CASSQTGDQPQHF.

This clone was recorded only once. The chain combines TRBV7-9 with TRBJ2-1; TRBD2 matches 10 bases. After removal of 4 bases from V and 2 bases from J, the junction contained 8 bases not matched to a gene. CDR3 size: 17 residues. The V gene's germline CDR1 is SEHNR and CDR2 FQNEAQ (reference sequence). CDR3 in amino acids: CASSSSGAGGPYNEQFF. DNA for the CDR3: TGTGCCAGCAGCTCCTCCGGAGCGGGGGGGCCCTACAATGAGCAGTTCTTC.

The chain has TRBV6-5 and TRBJ2-3; 9 nucleotides match TRBD2. Per germline, CDR1 MNHEY and CDR2 SVGAGI. The CDR3 is 13 amino acids. Written as DNA, the CDR3 is TGTGCAACCGGGGTAGCGGGGGCAGATACGCAGTATTTT. Protein product: CATGVAGADTQYF.